The following is a T cell receptor beta chain sequence with its context. Antigen unknown. The CDR3 consists of 15 residues. From germline, CDR1 is SGHAT and CDR2 FQNNGV. The V and J ends lost 5 bases and 6 bases, in that order; junction bases with no gene match: 6. The time point denotes: blood at routine non-recurrence follow-up after resection. Tumor, nontumor lung or frozen PBMC supplied whole RNA that was sequenced unsorted. The sample is drawn from a study of spatial heterogeneity in lung cancer. On the study more broadly: PBMC samples from follow-up, when available, were sequenced at a median of roughly two years post-resection. Findings and limits, study-wide: The study found ubiquitous expanded tumor TCRs in blood more at resection than follow-up.

TCRdb ran MiXCR on the 5' RACE reads and lists one entry per CDR3 protein. Among tens of thousands of distinct CDR3 sequences listed, 15% to 20% were seen once. The sample was PBMCs, taken at follow-up. The chain is built from TRBV11-2 and TRBJ2-2; TRBD1 matches 10 bases. The TCR originated in a male donor with early-stage non-small cell lung cancer. CDR3 protein: CASSGGTGAAGELFF. The CDR3 DNA sequence: TGTGCCAGCAGCGGGGGGACAGGGGCGGCCGGGGAGCTGTTTTTT.